The 26 T cell receptor beta chains reported below all come from one sample, sequenced in a study of response to subunit inactivated influenza vaccine. TCRdb used MiXCR to reprocess the RT-PCR reads, holding one entry per CDR3 protein. There are 550,000 to 800,000 distinct CDR3 sequences in the sample; around 14% occur only once, and 11% lies in the top ten. The specimen was PBMCs from blood, collected 11 to 12 days after vaccination. All receptors come from a man aged 50 to 59 who received an inactivated influenza vaccine.

This clonotype was seen only a few times. CDR3 sequence reads: CASSRDSYYEQYF. For the CDR3, the DNA is TGTGCCAGCAGCCGGGACTCATACTACGAGCAGTACTTC. The rearrangement links TRBV28 to TRBJ2-7, with a weak D call TRBD2 (6 bases). The germline V gene encodes CDR1 MDHEN and CDR2 SYDVKM. The CDR3 totals 13 residues. Trimming took 6 bases from V and 3 from J, leaving 12 bases between them.

The table lists this clonotype with many counts. One junction end does not reproduce the germline sequence, and a read error may be involved. V gene TRBV5-1 combines with J gene TRBJ2-7, with 8 nucleotides matching TRBD1. The CDR3 has 14 residues. Germline-derived CDR1 and CDR2 are SGHRS and YFSETQ. The CDR3 region has the DNA TGTGCCAGCAGCCCCGGACAGGGTGCCTACGAGCAGTACTTC. It is translated as CASSPGQGAYEQYF. Based on the CDR3 plus reference TRBV5-1 and TRBJ2-7, the full variable domain is KAGVTQTPRYLIKTRGQQVTLSCSPISGHRSVSWYQQTPGQGLQFLFEYFSETQRNKGNFPGRFSGRQFSNSRSEMNVSTLELGDSALYLCASSPGQGAYEQYFGPGTRLTVT.

In its sample, this clonotype was seen a few times. The chain carries TRBV12-3 or TRBV12-4 and TRBJ2-3; perhaps TRBD2 as D (6 bases). V dropped 3 bases and J dropped 5 bases, with 9 bases sitting between them. The CDR3 spans 13 residues. The CDR3 spells CASSFWEEDTQYF. CDR3 bases: TGTGCCAGCAGTTTTTGGGAGGAAGATACGCAGTATTTT.

The V gene is TRBV30, the J gene TRBJ2-7; 7 nucleotides agree with TRBD1. The CDR3 length is 15 residues. The J segment lost 1 base and the V segment lost 0 bases, leaving 6 bases of the junction unmatched. Germline loops: CDR1 GTSNPN, CDR2 SVGIG (reference sequence). The CDR3, as DNA: TGTGCCTGGAGTGTATTCGGGACAGTGTCCTACGAGCAGTACTTC. It codes for CAWSVFGTVSYEQYF.

V is TRBV4-1 and J is TRBJ2-1; D ambiguous. The CDR3 runs 14 residues. Between the trimmed V and J ends, which lost 2 bases and 5 bases, there was a span of 10 bases. The germline V gene encodes CDR1 MGHRA and CDR2 YSYEKL. Here the CDR3 reads CASSQLGPNNEQFF. CDR3 nucleotides: TGCGCCAGCAGCCAACTAGGACCTAACAATGAGCAGTTCTTC.

This clonotype was observed a handful of times. CDR3 sequence reads: CAWTSIHRRSEQYF. DNA of the CDR3: TGTGCCTGGACTTCTATACATAGACGGAGCGAGCAGTACTTC. The chain combines TRBV30 with TRBJ2-7; D uncertain. The germline V and J ends were trimmed by 4 bases and 6 bases, with 19 bases remaining between them. Germline values: CDR1 GTSNPN, CDR2 SVGIG (reference sequence). The CDR3 is 14 amino acids.

This clonotype was counted a few times. The chain links TRBV30 to TRBJ2-7; D is perhaps TRBD2 (5 bases). Per germline, CDR1 GTSNPN and CDR2 SVGIG (reference sequence). CDR3 size: 13 residues. Trimming took off 3 bases at V and 6 bases at J, with 15 bases between the two ends. The CDR3 sequence is CAWRRVRQSEQYF. The CDR3 region has the DNA TGTGCCTGGAGGAGGGTACGGCAGAGCGAGCAGTACTTC.

The V call is TRBV3-1, the J call TRBJ1-1, with D perhaps matching TRBD1 (5 bases). Germline CDR1 reads LGHDT; CDR2 reads YNNKEL (reference sequence). CDR3 size: 13 residues. The V and J ends lost 6 bases and 3 bases respectively, with 11 bases between them. CDR3 DNA: TGTGCCAGCAGGTTTACGGGGGACACTGAAGCTTTCTTT. It yields the protein CASRFTGDTEAFF.

The genes are TRBV3-1 and TRBJ1-2; TRBD1 agrees at 9 bases. The length of the CDR3 is 15 residues. CDR1 is LGHDT and CDR2 is YNNKEL in the germline V gene (reference sequence). The V gene end was trimmed by 0 bases and the J gene end by 4 bases; junction bases not matched to a gene: 3. The CDR3, as DNA: TGTGCCAGCAGCCAAGACGGGACAGGGTTCTATGGCTACACCTTC. The encoded protein is CASSQDGTGFYGYTF.

This clonotype was picked up many times. The V call is TRBV29-1, the J call TRBJ1-2, with D unclear. Germline CDR1 SQVTM, CDR2 ANQGSEA. Trimming shortened V by 2 bases and J by 3 bases, and 7 bases separated the two germline ends. The CDR3 sequence is 12 residues long. This chain's CDR3 is CSVEQVDYGYTF. CDR3 nucleotides: TGCAGCGTTGAACAGGTGGACTATGGCTACACCTTC.

The chain uses TRBV12-3 or TRBV12-4 and TRBJ1-2; no firm D call. Between the trimmed V and J ends, which lost 7 bases and 5 bases, there was a span of 14 bases. The CDR3 covers 13 residues. CDR3 DNA: TGTGCCAGCACCCTTACCCTAGCTTATGGCTACACCTTC. Translation: CASTLTLAYGYTF.

The CDR3 DNA follows: TGTGCCAGCAGCCGGTTCCATGAGCAGTTCTTC. Amino acids: CASSRFHEQFF. This chain links TRBV12-3 or TRBV12-4 with TRBJ2-1; D not certain. Trimming left V 6 bases short and J 8 bases short, with 8 bases between. The CDR3 sequence is 11 residues long.

This clonotype was seen once. The chain combines TRBV7-2 with TRBJ2-3; D gene unclear. With 4 bases removed from V and 7 bases from J, the gap between germline ends came to 9 bases. CDR1 and CDR2 (germline): SGHTA, FQGNSA. The CDR3 has 12 residues. CDR3 amino acids: CASSSSRNTQYF. CDR3 DNA sequence: TGTGCCAGCAGCTCGAGTAGAAATACGCAGTATTTT.

This clonotype came up many times. V and J are TRBV4-2 and TRBJ1-4; D remains unclear. This CDR3 has 13 amino acids. Trimming left V 3 bases short and J 4 bases short, with 6 bases between. Germline CDR1 LGHNA, CDR2 YNFKEQ. CDR3 residues: CASSHQINEKLFF. DNA of the CDR3: TGTGCCAGCAGCCACCAGATTAATGAAAAACTGTTTTTT.

This clonotype was detected a few times. The CDR3: CASSRTSGVVFGSYNEQFF. The CDR3 DNA sequence: TGTGCCAGCAGCAGGACTAGCGGGGTCGTGTTTGGGTCCTACAATGAGCAGTTCTTC. This chain joins TRBV11-1 and TRBJ2-1; 12 bases agree with TRBD2. The J segment lost 1 base and the V segment lost 5 bases, leaving 12 bases of the junction unmatched. Germline values: CDR1 SGHAT, CDR2 FQDESV (reference sequence). The CDR3 has 19 amino acids.

This chain connects TRBV18 to TRBJ2-2; D ambiguous. The CDR3 runs to 14 residues. Trimming shortened V by 0 bases and J by 6 bases, and 8 bases separated the two germline ends. Germline V CDR1 and CDR2: KGHSH, LQKENI. CDR3 in DNA: TGTGCCAGCTCACCACCCCTCGTATCCGGGGAGCTGTTTTTT. Amino acids: CASSPPLVSGELFF.

The chain employs TRBV5-1 and TRBJ2-3; tentatively, D is TRBD1 or TRBD2 (5 bases each). V was cut by 0 bases and J by 7 bases, with 15 bases left in between. Germline lookup yields CDR1 SGHRS and CDR2 YFSETQ. The CDR3 loop spans 15 amino acids. The CDR3 DNA is TGCGCCAGCAGCTTGGTGGGGGACCCCAGGTATACGCAGTATTTT. This translates into CASSLVGDPRYTQYF. Variable domain in full (rest from reference TRBV5-1 and TRBJ2-3): KAGVTQTPRYLIKTRGQQVTLSCSPISGHRSVSWYQQTPGQGLQFLFEYFSETQRNKGNFPGRFSGRQFSNSRSEMNVSTLELGDSALYLCASSLVGDPRYTQYFGPGTRLTVL.

The V and J genes are TRBV14 and TRBJ2-5, with D perhaps being TRBD1 or TRBD2 (5 bases each). Germline V gene sequence: CDR1 SGHDN, CDR2 FVKESK. The CDR3 spans 16 residues. V was shortened by 0 bases and J by 7 bases, with 18 bases between the two germline ends. The CDR3 is CASSQDIEGPLGTQYF. For the CDR3, the DNA is TGTGCCAGCAGCCAAGATATCGAGGGACCTCTTGGGACCCAGTACTTC. Full variable domain (outside the CDR3, taken from reference TRBV14 and TRBJ2-5): EAGVTQFPSHSVIEKGQTVTLRCDPISGHDNLYWYRRVMGKEIKFLLHFVKESKQDESGMPNNRFLAERTGGTYSTLKVQPAELEDSGVYFCASSQDIEGPLGTQYFGPGTRLLVL.

This clonotype came up a few times. The chain has TRBV6-5 and TRBJ2-1; 13 nucleotides agree with TRBD2. CDR1 and CDR2 (germline): MNHEY, SVGAGI. V shed 2 bases and J 15 bases; nucleotides not matched to a gene: 10. The CDR3 is 15 residues long. CDR3 bases: TGTGCCAGCAGTTACGGGACTAGCGGGAACCCGTATGGGTTCTTC. Translation gives CASSYGTSGNPYGFF.

This clonotype was counted between two and nine times. The genes are TRBV3-1 and TRBJ1-2; possible D gene TRBD1, 5 bases. The CDR3 is made up of 16 amino acids. Deletions cut 0 bases from V and 1 base from J, with 12 bases between. Looked up from germline, CDR1 is LGHDT and CDR2 is YNNKEL (reference sequence). CDR3 DNA: TGTGCCAGCAGCCAAGATGGGGCCCCACTTAACTATGGCTACACCTTC. This gives the protein CASSQDGAPLNYGYTF. The entire variable domain, with the rest obtained from reference TRBV3-1 and TRBJ1-2, is as follows: DTAVSQTPKYLVTQMGNDKSIKCEQNLGHDTMYWYKQDSKKFLKIMFSYNNKELIINETVPNRFSPKSPDKAHLNLHINSLELGDSAVYFCASSQDGAPLNYGYTFGSGTRLTVV.

V gene TRBV7-2 combines with J gene TRBJ1-2; D not resolved. Trimming took off 1 base at V and 2 bases at J, with 8 bases between the two ends. The CDR3 runs 14 residues. CDR1 is SGHTA, CDR2 FQGNSA, per germline. Here the CDR3 DNA reads TGTGCCAGCAGCTTAGAGTCGGGGAACTATGGCTACACCTTC. Protein: CASSLESGNYGYTF.

This clonotype was seen more than once but under ten times. V usage is TRBV7-9 and J usage is TRBJ2-5; no firm D call. Germline values: CDR1 SEHNR, CDR2 FQNEAQ (reference sequence). The CDR3 has 14 residues. V lost 2 bases and J lost 5, with 12 bases in between. The CDR3 DNA sequence: TGTGCCAGCAGCTTATCGCTTGGGCGTGAGACCCAGTACTTC. This gives the protein CASSLSLGRETQYF. The full variable domain, in which reference TRBV7-9 and TRBJ2-5 provide the parts outside the CDR3, is DTGVSQNPRHKITKRGQNVTFRCDPISEHNRLYWYRQTLGQGPEFLTYFQNEAQLEKSRLLSDRFSAERPKGSFSTLEIQRTEQGDSAMYLCASSLSLGRETQYFGPGTRLLVL.

Turning to this clonotype: In this CDR3 the conserved last residue, phenylalanine or tryptophan, is missing, so a read error is likely. J is TRBJ2-1 and V is TRBV3-1; 8 bases line up with TRBD1. The V gene's germline CDR1 is LGHDT and CDR2 YNNKEL (reference sequence). The junction had 6 bases not matched to a gene; V was cut back by 1 base and J by 13 bases. The CDR3 contains 13 residues. DNA for the CDR3: TGTGCCAGCAGCCAAGTCCCTGGACAGGGACAGTTCCTC. Translating it yields CASSQVPGQGQFL.

The rearrangement links TRBV29-1 to TRBJ2-5; D not resolved. Trimming removed 4 bases from V and 0 bases from J, with 9 bases in between. CDR3 length equals 13 residues. Looked up from germline, CDR1 is SQVTM and CDR2 is ANQGSEA. The CDR3 DNA sequence: TGCAGCGTTGTAGTGGTGTACCAAGAGACCCAGTACTTC. The encoded protein is CSVVVVYQETQYF.

This clonotype was seen a handful of times. The chain carries TRBV5-4 and TRBJ1-2; D gene unclear. CDR1 and CDR2 from the germline V gene are SGHNT and YYREEE (reference sequence). Deletions cut 4 bases from V and 3 bases from J, with 4 bases between. CDR3 length: 11 amino acids. The CDR3 protein is CASSGYYGYTF. The CDR3 bases are TGTGCCAGCAGCGGGTACTATGGCTACACCTTC. The whole variable domain, filled in from reference TRBV5-4 and TRBJ1-2, reads ETGVTQSPTHLIKTRGQQVTLRCSSQSGHNTVSWYQQALGQGPQFIFQYYREEENGRGNFPPRFSGLQFPNYSSELNVNALELDDSALYLCASSGYYGYTFGSGTRLTVV.

This clonotype was counted ten times or more. The chain couples TRBV9 to TRBJ2-2; 9 positions match TRBD1. V trimming: 3 bases; J trimming: 7 bases; junction bases outside the gene matches: 7. The germline V gene has CDR1 SGDLS and CDR2 YYNGEE. This CDR3 is built from 15 residues. The CDR3 DNA follows: TGTGCCAGCAGCGGCGCGGACAGGGGTCTCGGGGAGCTGTTTTTT. This codes for CASSGADRGLGELFF.